These 9 T cell receptor beta chains were sequenced from one sample in a study of patients and donors after allogeneic stem cell transplantation. In TCRdb, the RT-PCR reads were re-called with MiXCR into one record per CDR3 protein. The data show roughly 940,000 distinct CDR3 sequences, around 17% seen once. Specimen: blood, either unsorted or a sorted T cell fraction (not recorded which). These receptors were taken from a human donor who was either an allogeneic HSCT recipient or a stem cell or donor lymphocyte infusion donor (not recorded which). It is not recorded whose cells these are; they may come from a transplant donor.

Only one count was recorded for this clonotype. The V gene is TRBV7-9, the J gene TRBJ1-3, with a possible D match to TRBD1 (5 bases). V was pared by 4 bases and J by 8 bases, with 9 bases between. Germline loops: CDR1 SEHNR, CDR2 FQNEAQ (reference sequence). This CDR3 comprises 12 residues. The chain's CDR3 is CASSSQGDTIYF. As DNA, the CDR3 is TGTGCCAGCAGCTCCCAGGGAGACACCATATATTTT.

This clonotype came up many times. V usage is TRBV12-3 or TRBV12-4 and J usage is TRBJ1-2, with a tentative D call TRBD1 (6 bases). The CDR3 covers 14 residues. Trimming removed 6 bases from V and 4 bases from J, with 15 bases in between. CDR3 DNA: TGTGCCAGCAGCCCAGGGGACAACCGCTATGGCTACACCTTC. Translation gives CASSPGDNRYGYTF.

The CDR3 DNA reads TGTGCCTGGAGTAGGACAGCAGATCAGCCCCAGCATTTT. Amino acid sequence: CAWSRTADQPQHF. The rearrangement links TRBV30 to TRBJ1-5, with D possibly TRBD1 on 6 matching bases. In germline, CDR1 is GTSNPN, CDR2 SVGIG (reference sequence). V lost 2 bases, J lost 5 bases, and 10 bases lay in between. There are 13 residues in the CDR3.

This sequence joins TRBV2 and TRBJ2-3, with D uncertain. CDR3 size: 14 residues. Deletions cut 2 bases from V and 6 bases from J, with 12 bases between. CDR1 is SNHLY, CDR2 FYNNEI, per germline. As DNA, the CDR3 is TGTGCCAGCAGTGAACAGATAAACTCCGATACGCAGTATTTT. The encoded protein is CASSEQINSDTQYF.

The rearrangement uses TRBV5-1 and TRBJ2-1, with 15 bases that match TRBD2. CDR3 length equals 16 residues. J gave up 8 bases and V 4 bases, and 7 bases lay outside the gene matches. Germline V gene lookup returns CDR1 SGHRS and CDR2 YFSETQ. In DNA, the CDR3 is TGCGCCAGCAGCCCCGGGACTAGCGGGGGGAGCGATGAGCAGTTCTTC. This encodes CASSPGTSGGSDEQFF.

CDR3 DNA sequence: TGCGCCAGCAGCCAAGGACAGACTAGCGGCAATGAGCAGTTCTTC. Its protein is CASSQGQTSGNEQFF. The chain has TRBV4-3 and TRBJ2-1, with 9 bases matching TRBD2. The trim removed 1 base at V and 6 bases at J, leaving 4 bases unmatched. Germline V lookup: CDR1 LGHNA, CDR2 YSLEER. The CDR3 has 15 residues.

This clonotype occurred many times. The chain couples TRBV7-2 to TRBJ1-2; the match to TRBD1 covers 7 bases. The V gene end was trimmed by 4 bases and the J gene end by 4 bases; junction bases not matched to a gene: 6. This CDR3 spans 14 amino acids. Germline V gives CDR1 SGHTA, CDR2 FQGNSA. CDR3 loop: CASSSTQGPYGYTF. The CDR3 DNA sequence: TGTGCCAGCAGCTCTACACAGGGGCCCTATGGCTACACCTTC.

CDR3 DNA: TGTGCCAGCAGTCCCGGGACAGCCGTTTTGTCGGGCTACACCTTC. Its protein product is CASSPGTAVLSGYTF. The chain is built from TRBV12-3 or TRBV12-4 and TRBJ1-2, with 7 bases aligning to TRBD1. The CDR3 contains 15 residues. Germline trimming cut 5 bases from V and 8 bases from J; bases unmatched to any gene: 14.

There are a few counts of this clonotype. The chain recombines TRBV7-3 with TRBJ1-1, with TRBD1 matching 9 bases. CDR1 and CDR2 (germline): SGHTA, FQGTGA. With 7 bases clipped from V and 4 bases from J, the junction kept 7 bases outside the gene matches. The CDR3 runs to 14 residues. Written as DNA, the CDR3 is TGTGCCAGCAAGGGACAGGGAGCCTCCACTGAAGCTTTCTTT. Translating gives CASKGQGASTEAFF.